Each of the 24 T cell receptor beta chains below was sequenced from the same sample in a study of cytomegalovirus exposure and HLA in healthy donors. PCR primers comprised 60 Vbeta and 13 Jbeta primers. Produced via immunoSEQ multiplex PCR; TCRdb's table is partial and in-frame only. The sample lists 200,000 or so clones, 75% to 90% occurring once. Sample: PBMCs. These receptors originate from a woman aged 45-60 years in good health and CMV-seropositive.

CDR3 bases: TGCGCCAGCATGATCGGGGGGACGTACAATGAGCAGTTCTTC. Protein product: CASMIGGTYNEQFF. The rearrangement uses TRBV5-1 and TRBJ2-1, with TRBD2 matching 7 bases. This CDR3 spans 14 amino acids. Trimming removed 6 bases from V and 4 bases from J; junction bases left unmatched: 7. Per germline, CDR1 SGHRS and CDR2 YFSETQ.

This sequence joins TRBV29-1 and TRBJ2-7, with D possibly matching TRBD2 (7 bases). Per germline, CDR1 SQVTM and CDR2 ANQGSEA. The CDR3 sequence is 11 residues long. The germline V and J ends were trimmed by 8 bases and 5 bases, with 13 bases remaining between them. The CDR3 spells CSFTGRDEQYF. CDR3 sequence (DNA): TGCAGCTTTACAGGGAGGGACGAGCAGTACTTC.

The chain is built from TRBV19 and TRBJ1-5; maybe TRBD1 (6 bases). Germline CDR1 reads LNHDA; CDR2 reads SQIVND (reference sequence). V was clipped by 6 bases and J by 4 bases, with 10 bases between them. This CDR3 contains 13 residues. CDR3 DNA sequence: TGTGCCAGTAGACAGGGTCGAAATCAGCCCCAGCATTTT. Amino acid sequence: CASRQGRNQPQHF.

The V gene is TRBV2, the J gene TRBJ1-1; D perhaps matches TRBD1 (6 bases). Trimming removed 7 bases from V and 4 bases from J, with 16 bases in between. The length of the CDR3 is 14 residues. Germline CDR1 reads SNHLY; CDR2 reads FYNNEI. The CDR3 region is CASTPTNRATEAFF. In nucleotides, the CDR3 is TGTGCCAGCACACCCACGAACAGGGCCACTGAAGCTTTCTTT.

The chain carries TRBV2 and TRBJ1-1; no clear D. Trimming took 4 bases from V and 5 from J, leaving 8 bases between them. Per germline, CDR1 SNHLY and CDR2 FYNNEI. CDR3 length equals 12 residues. CDR3 residues: CASSVSNTEAFF. The CDR3 coding sequence is TGTGCCAGCAGTGTTTCCAATACTGAAGCTTTCTTT.

The genes are TRBV30 and TRBJ2-2; TRBD1 agrees at 7 bases. Germline values: CDR1 GTSNPN, CDR2 SVGIG (reference sequence). The CDR3 covers 14 residues. Germline trimming cut 5 bases from V and 2 bases from J; bases unmatched to any gene: 5. The CDR3 loop is CAWSGDSNTGELFF. Written as DNA, the CDR3 is TGTGCCTGGTCCGGGGACAGCAACACCGGGGAGCTGTTTTTT.

The chain combines TRBV10-3 with TRBJ1-6, with D tentatively TRBD1 (6 bases). Germline CDR1 reads ENHRY; CDR2 reads SYGVKD. This CDR3 region has 13 residues. Trimming took off 6 bases at V and 11 bases at J, with 14 bases between the two ends. The CDR3 DNA reads as TGTGCCATCAGGAGTCCTCAGGGGACACCCCTCCACTTT. Amino acid sequence: CAIRSPQGTPLHF.

The chain is built from TRBV11-2 and TRBJ1-2; 9 nucleotides match TRBD1. The ends lost 1 base at V and 7 bases at J; junction bases unmatched: 7. There are 15 residues in the CDR3. In germline, CDR1 is SGHAT, CDR2 FQNNGV. CDR3 nucleotide sequence: TGTGCCAGCAGCTTAGGAGGAACAGGGGGCGCTGGCTACACCTTC. This gives the protein CASSLGGTGGAGYTF.

The rearrangement links TRBV5-1 to TRBJ2-2; no clear D gene. Trimming left V 1 base short and J 6 bases short, with 10 bases between. Germline V lookup: CDR1 SGHRS, CDR2 YFSETQ. CDR3 length: 14 amino acids. The CDR3 loop is CASSLNVGAGELFF. The CDR3 nucleotides are TGCGCCAGCAGCTTGAACGTGGGCGCCGGGGAGCTGTTTTTT.

This chain connects TRBV5-5 to TRBJ2-5, with D possibly TRBD2 on 7 matching bases. The V gene lost 2 bases and the J gene lost 7 bases, with 18 bases spanning the gap. The CDR3 sequence is 15 residues long. Per germline, CDR1 SGHKS and CDR2 YYEKEE (reference sequence). The CDR3 protein is CASSFLGGGRVTQYF. Here the CDR3 DNA reads TGTGCCAGCAGCTTCCTAGGGGGGGGGCGGGTGACCCAGTACTTC.

The chain employs TRBV5-1 and TRBJ2-7; a possible D gene is TRBD2 (5 bases). Germline loops: CDR1 SGHRS, CDR2 YFSETQ. The CDR3 runs 14 residues. The V end lost 2 bases, the J end lost 0 bases, and 9 bases lay between the germline ends. The CDR3 region is CASSFEGLSYEQYF. The DNA for the CDR3 is TGCGCCAGCAGCTTCGAGGGTCTCTCCTACGAGCAGTACTTC.

The chain recombines TRBV18 with TRBJ2-7, with 10 bases that match TRBD1. The CDR3 consists of 13 residues. The V segment lost 6 bases and the J segment 2 bases; nucleotides outside the gene matches: 1. Germline V gives CDR1 KGHSH, CDR2 LQKENI. CDR3 coding DNA: TGTGCCAGCTCCGGACAGGGGGCCTACGAGCAGTACTTC. This codes for CASSGQGAYEQYF.

This sequence joins TRBV7-9 and TRBJ2-2, with a weak D call TRBD2 (7 bases). Germline V lookup: CDR1 SEHNR, CDR2 FQNEAQ (reference sequence). The CDR3 extends over 16 amino acids. V gave up 5 bases and J gave up 7 bases, with 20 bases separating them. The CDR3 bases are TGTGCCAGCAGCGCCCGACGGGCAGGGGAGGGCGGGGAGCTGTTTTTT. Translated, it gives CASSARRAGEGGELFF. The full variable domain, completed using reference TRBV7-9 and TRBJ2-2, is DTGVSQNPRHKITKRGQNVTFRCDPISEHNRLYWYRQTLGQGPEFLTYFQNEAQLEKSRLLSDRFSAERPKGSFSTLEIQRTEQGDSAMYLCASSARRAGEGGELFFGEGSRLTVL.

V gene TRBV30 combines with J gene TRBJ2-5; no definite D call. With the DNA end fitting TRBJ2-7 better, the J assignment may be wrong. The CDR3 has 14 amino acids. Germline V gives CDR1 GTSNPN, CDR2 SVGIG (reference sequence). The CDR3 DNA sequence: TGTGCCTGGAGTCTGGGCTCCTTCGCCTACGAGCAGTACTTC. Amino acids: CAWSLGSFAYEQYF.

This sequence joins TRBV27 and TRBJ2-1; 7 nucleotides match TRBD1. Germline assignment: CDR1 MNHEY and CDR2 SMNVEV (reference sequence). The CDR3 contains 13 residues. V lost 7 bases, J lost 7 bases, and 7 bases stayed unmatched. In nucleotides, the CDR3 is TGTGCCAGCATCATAGGGGACAGTAATGAGCAGTTCTTC. Translating gives CASIIGDSNEQFF.

The rearrangement joins TRBV29-1 to TRBJ2-7; D uncertain. The germline V gene encodes CDR1 SQVTM and CDR2 ANQGSEA. V gave up 4 bases and J gave up 0 bases, with 19 bases separating them. The CDR3 covers 16 residues. Here the CDR3 reads CSVVEYGRIYSYEQYF. As DNA, the CDR3 is TGCAGCGTTGTGGAGTACGGAAGGATCTACTCCTACGAGCAGTACTTC.

The genes are TRBV7-9 and TRBJ2-1, with TRBD1 as a possible D gene (6 bases). The V end was cut by 2 bases, the J end by 7 bases, with 12 bases between. Germline V CDR1 and CDR2: SEHNR, FQNEAQ (reference sequence). This CDR3 is built from 14 residues. In DNA, the CDR3 is TGTGCCAGCAGCTTATTAAACAGGGCAAATGAGCAGTTCTTC. Translating it yields CASSLLNRANEQFF.

This clone appeared a few times. The rearrangement links TRBV4-1 to TRBJ1-4; 9 bases align to TRBD1. Per germline, CDR1 MGHRA and CDR2 YSYEKL. Trimming took 1 base from V and 10 from J; bases not matched to a gene: 7. The CDR3 spans 15 residues. The CDR3 protein is CASSQGGQGRGKLFF. CDR3 DNA: TGCGCCAGCAGCCAAGGGGGACAGGGTCGGGGAAAACTGTTTTTT.

The chain employs TRBV27 and TRBJ2-5, with 13 bases fitting TRBD2. J gave up 5 bases and V 6 bases, and 15 bases lay outside the gene matches. There are 18 residues in the CDR3. Germline CDR1 MNHEY, CDR2 SMNVEV (reference sequence). CDR3 amino acids: CASSAKLTSGGAGETQYF. DNA for the CDR3: TGTGCCAGCAGCGCAAAACTTACTAGCGGGGGGGCCGGTGAGACCCAGTACTTC.

DNA of the CDR3: TGCGCCAGCAGCTTGGACGGACTACCCTATGGCTACACCTTC. The encoded protein is CASSLDGLPYGYTF. This chain uses TRBV5-1 with TRBJ1-2, with no clear D. Germline CDR1 is SGHRS and CDR2 is YFSETQ. Between the trimmed V and J ends, which lost 0 bases and 4 bases, there was a span of 10 bases. The CDR3 runs to 14 residues.

The chain recombines TRBV6-6 with TRBJ2-1, with a possible D match to TRBD1 (5 bases). Trimming took off 4 bases at V and 7 bases at J, with 14 bases between the two ends. The CDR3 extends over 14 amino acids. CDR1 and CDR2 (germline): MNHNY, SVGAGI (reference sequence). The CDR3, as DNA: TGTGCCAGCAGTTGGACACCCGATTTGAATGAGCAGTTCTTC. Amino acid sequence: CASSWTPDLNEQFF.

V is TRBV30 and J is TRBJ2-3, with TRBD2 matching 7 bases. Per germline, CDR1 GTSNPN and CDR2 SVGIG (reference sequence). CDR3 size: 19 residues. V shed 0 bases, J shed 2 bases, and the junction held 17 bases outside the gene matches. CDR3 sequence (DNA): TGTGCCTGGAGTGTCCCCATGCGATTGGGGGGGGAACACACAGATACGCAGTATTTT. Protein product: CAWSVPMRLGGEHTDTQYF.

V usage is TRBV7-3 and J usage is TRBJ2-7, with 8 bases lining up with TRBD2. This CDR3 has 15 amino acids. Germline CDR1 SGHTA, CDR2 FQGTGA. J lost 4 bases, V lost 1 base, and 6 bases had no gene match. The CDR3 sequence is CASSLSGGTAYEQYF. CDR3 nucleotides: TGTGCCAGCAGCTTAAGCGGGGGGACTGCTTACGAGCAGTACTTC.

V and J are TRBV28 and TRBJ2-7; 8 bases match TRBD2. The ends lost 6 bases at V and 0 bases at J; junction bases unmatched: 7. Per germline, CDR1 MDHEN and CDR2 SYDVKM. The CDR3 runs to 15 residues. CDR3 region: CASRSPAGGSYEQYF. The CDR3 DNA reads as TGTGCCAGCAGGAGCCCCGCGGGGGGCTCCTACGAGCAGTACTTC.